This T cell receptor beta chain was identified in a study of radiation and T cells in renal cell carcinoma. Study background: Nephrectomy followed 15 Gy stereotactic body radiation by 4 weeks.

Time point meaning: blood 2 weeks post-SBRT. Documented treatment: 15 Gy SBRT to primary tumor, nephrectomy 4 weeks later. Blood was sampled at baseline, 2 weeks and 4 weeks after SBRT. Germline lookup yields CDR1 SGHTA and CDR2 FQGNSA. Between the trimmed V and J ends, which lost 3 bases and 6 bases, there was a span of 11 bases. The CDR3 extends over 13 amino acids. Some clones are missing from TCRdb's copy, which holds only in-frame ones; the method was immunoSEQ multiplex PCR. Found here are some 76,000 clones, roughly 80% of them singletons; the top ten hold under 6.5%. Study-wide points: Top tumor clonotypes rose in blood 2 weeks post-radiation, then contracted.

There are a few counts of this clone. The antigen remains undetermined. The rearrangement joins TRBV7-2 to TRBJ1-1; D remains ambiguous. The source of this sequence is a man aged 55 to 69 with renal cell carcinoma. Sequences were derived from blood, sampled from a patient whose treatment included radiotherapy and nephrectomy. CDR3 coding DNA: TGTGCCAGCAGCTTTATACTGAGGGCTGAAGCTTTCTTT. Protein sequence: CASSFILRAEAFF.